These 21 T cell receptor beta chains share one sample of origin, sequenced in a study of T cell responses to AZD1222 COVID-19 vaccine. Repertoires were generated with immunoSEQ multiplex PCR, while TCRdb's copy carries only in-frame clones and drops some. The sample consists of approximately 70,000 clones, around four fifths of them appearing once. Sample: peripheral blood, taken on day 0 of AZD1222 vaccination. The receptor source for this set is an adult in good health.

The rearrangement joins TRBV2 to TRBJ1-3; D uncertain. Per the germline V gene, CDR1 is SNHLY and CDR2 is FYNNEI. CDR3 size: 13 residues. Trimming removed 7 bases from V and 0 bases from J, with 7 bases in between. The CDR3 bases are TGTGCCAGCAAGGCCGGCTCTGGAAACACCATATATTTT. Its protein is CASKAGSGNTIYF.

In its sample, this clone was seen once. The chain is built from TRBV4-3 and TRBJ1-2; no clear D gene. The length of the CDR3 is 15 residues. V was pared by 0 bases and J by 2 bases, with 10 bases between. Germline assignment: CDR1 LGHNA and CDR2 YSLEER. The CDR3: CASSQDHDGNYGYTF. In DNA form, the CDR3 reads TGCGCCAGCAGCCAAGATCACGACGGAAACTATGGCTACACCTTC.

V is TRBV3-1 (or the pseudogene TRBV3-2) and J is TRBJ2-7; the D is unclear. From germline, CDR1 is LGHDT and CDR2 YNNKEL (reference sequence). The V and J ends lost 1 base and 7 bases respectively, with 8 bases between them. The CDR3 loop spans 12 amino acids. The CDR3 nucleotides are TGTGCCAGCAGCCAAGGCCTCGGGGAGCAGTACTTC. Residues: CASSQGLGEQYF.

CDR3 nucleotide sequence: TGCAGCGTTGAAGGGATGCTTAGCTCCTACAATGAGCAGTTCTTC. It translates to CSVEGMLSSYNEQFF. The chain has TRBV29-1 and TRBJ2-1, with unresolved D. Germline V gene sequence: CDR1 SQVTM, CDR2 ANQGSEA. The V end lost 1 base, the J end lost 0 bases, and 10 bases lay between the germline ends. The CDR3 loop spans 15 amino acids.

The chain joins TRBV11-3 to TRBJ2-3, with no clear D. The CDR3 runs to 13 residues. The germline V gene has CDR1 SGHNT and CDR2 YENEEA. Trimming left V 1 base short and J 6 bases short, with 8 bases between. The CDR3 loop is CASSLGRRDTQYF. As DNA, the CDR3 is TGTGCCAGCAGCTTAGGCAGGCGGGATACGCAGTATTTT.

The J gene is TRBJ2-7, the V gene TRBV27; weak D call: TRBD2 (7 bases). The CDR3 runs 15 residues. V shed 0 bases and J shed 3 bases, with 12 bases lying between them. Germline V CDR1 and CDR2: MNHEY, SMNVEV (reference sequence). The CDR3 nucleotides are TGTGCCAGCAGTTTATCGAGGGGGGGCGGCTACGAGCAGTACTTC. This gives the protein CASSLSRGGGYEQYF.

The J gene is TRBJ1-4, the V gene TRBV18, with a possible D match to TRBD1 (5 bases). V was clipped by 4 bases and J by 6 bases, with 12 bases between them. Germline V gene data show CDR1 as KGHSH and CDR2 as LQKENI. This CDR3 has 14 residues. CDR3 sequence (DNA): TGTGCCAGCTCACAAGGGGCTGGGGATGAAAAACTGTTTTTT. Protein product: CASSQGAGDEKLFF.

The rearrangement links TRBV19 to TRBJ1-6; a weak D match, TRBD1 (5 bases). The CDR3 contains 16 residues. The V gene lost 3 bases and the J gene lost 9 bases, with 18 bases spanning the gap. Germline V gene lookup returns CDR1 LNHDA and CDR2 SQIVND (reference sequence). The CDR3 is CASSIPAGREASPLHF. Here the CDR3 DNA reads TGTGCCAGTAGTATCCCAGCCGGCAGGGAGGCTTCACCCCTCCACTTT.

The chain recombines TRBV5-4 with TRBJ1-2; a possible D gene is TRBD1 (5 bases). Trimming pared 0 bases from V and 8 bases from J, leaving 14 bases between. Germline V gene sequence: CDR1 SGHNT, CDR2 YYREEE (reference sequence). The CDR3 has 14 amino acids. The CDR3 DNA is TGTGCCAGCAGCTTGGCCGGGACCCCCTGGGGCTACACCTTC. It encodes CASSLAGTPWGYTF.

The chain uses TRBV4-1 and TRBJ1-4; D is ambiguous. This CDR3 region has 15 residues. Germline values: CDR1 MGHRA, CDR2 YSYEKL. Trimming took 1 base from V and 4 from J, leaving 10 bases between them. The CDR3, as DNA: TGCGCCAGCAGCCAAGTAGTTACCGTTAATGAAAAACTGTTTTTT. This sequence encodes CASSQVVTVNEKLFF.

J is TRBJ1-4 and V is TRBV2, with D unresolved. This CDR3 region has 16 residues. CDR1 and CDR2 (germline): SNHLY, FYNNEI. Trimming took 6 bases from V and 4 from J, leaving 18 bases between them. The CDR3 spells CASRSDGNWGNEKLFF. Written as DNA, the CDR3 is TGTGCCAGCAGATCGGACGGTAATTGGGGTAATGAAAAACTGTTTTTT.

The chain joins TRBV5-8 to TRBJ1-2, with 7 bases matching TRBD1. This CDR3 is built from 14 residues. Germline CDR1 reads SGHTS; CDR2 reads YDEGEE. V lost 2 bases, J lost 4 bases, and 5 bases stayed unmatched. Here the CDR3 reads CASSFDRDSYGYTF. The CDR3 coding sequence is TGTGCCAGCAGCTTCGACAGGGATTCCTATGGCTACACCTTC.

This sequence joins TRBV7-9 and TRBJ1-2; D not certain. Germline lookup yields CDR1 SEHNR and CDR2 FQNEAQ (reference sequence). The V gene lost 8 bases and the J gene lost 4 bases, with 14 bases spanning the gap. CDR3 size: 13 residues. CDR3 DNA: TGTGCCAGCGCCCCGGGATCGGGCTATGGCTACACCTTC. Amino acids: CASAPGSGYGYTF.

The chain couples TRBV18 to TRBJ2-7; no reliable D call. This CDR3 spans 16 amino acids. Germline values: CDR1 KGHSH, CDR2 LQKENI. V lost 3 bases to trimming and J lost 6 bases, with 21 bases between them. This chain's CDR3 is CASSPLTLETSTEQYF. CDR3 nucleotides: TGTGCCAGCTCACCTCTGACACTCGAAACCTCTACCGAGCAGTACTTC. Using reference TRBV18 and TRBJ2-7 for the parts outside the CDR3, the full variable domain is NAGVMQNPRHLVRRRGQEARLRCSPMKGHSHVYWYRQLPEEGLKFMVYLQKENIIDESGMPKERFSAEFPKEGPSILRIQQVVRGDSAAYFCASSPLTLETSTEQYFGPGTRLTVT.

CDR3 in amino acids: CASMPQQGYNEQFF. The CDR3 DNA reads TGTGCCAGCATGCCCCAGCAGGGCTACAATGAGCAGTTCTTC. The V and J genes are TRBV27 and TRBJ2-1, with D perhaps matching TRBD1 (5 bases). The CDR3 length is 14 residues. From germline, CDR1 is MNHEY and CDR2 SMNVEV (reference sequence). The germline V and J ends were trimmed by 7 bases and 3 bases, with 13 bases remaining between them.

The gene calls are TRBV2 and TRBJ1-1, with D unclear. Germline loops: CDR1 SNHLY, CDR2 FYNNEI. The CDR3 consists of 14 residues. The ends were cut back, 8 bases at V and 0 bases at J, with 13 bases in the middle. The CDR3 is CASALEDLNTEAFF. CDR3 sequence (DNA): TGTGCCAGCGCTCTGGAGGACCTGAACACTGAAGCTTTCTTT.

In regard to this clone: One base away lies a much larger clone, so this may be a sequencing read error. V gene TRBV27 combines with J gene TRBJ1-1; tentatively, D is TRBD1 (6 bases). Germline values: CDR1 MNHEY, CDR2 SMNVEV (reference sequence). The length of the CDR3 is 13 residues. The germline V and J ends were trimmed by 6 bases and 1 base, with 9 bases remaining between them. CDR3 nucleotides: TGTGCCAGCAGCCCACAGGGGAACACTGAAGCTTTCTTT. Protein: CASSPQGNTEAFF.

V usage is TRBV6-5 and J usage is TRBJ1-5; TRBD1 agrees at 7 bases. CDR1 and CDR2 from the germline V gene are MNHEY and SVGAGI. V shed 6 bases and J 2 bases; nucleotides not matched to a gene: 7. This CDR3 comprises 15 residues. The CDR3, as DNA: TGTGCCAGCAGGGTGACAGGGCGGGGCAATCAGCCCCAGCATTTT. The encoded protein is CASRVTGRGNQPQHF.

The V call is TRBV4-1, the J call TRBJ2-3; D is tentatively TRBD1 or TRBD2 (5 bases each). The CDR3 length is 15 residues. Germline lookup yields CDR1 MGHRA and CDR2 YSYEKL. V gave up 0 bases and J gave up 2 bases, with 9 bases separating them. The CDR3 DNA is TGCGCCAGCAGCCAAGAGGGGGACCACACAGATACGCAGTATTTT. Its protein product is CASSQEGDHTDTQYF.

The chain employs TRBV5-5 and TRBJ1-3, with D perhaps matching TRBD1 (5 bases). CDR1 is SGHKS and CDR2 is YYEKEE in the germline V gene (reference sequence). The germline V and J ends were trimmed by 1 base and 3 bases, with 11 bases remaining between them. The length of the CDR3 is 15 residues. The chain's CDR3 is CASSLRGSLGNTIYF. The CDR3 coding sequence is TGTGCCAGCAGCTTGAGGGGTTCCCTTGGAAACACCATATATTTT.

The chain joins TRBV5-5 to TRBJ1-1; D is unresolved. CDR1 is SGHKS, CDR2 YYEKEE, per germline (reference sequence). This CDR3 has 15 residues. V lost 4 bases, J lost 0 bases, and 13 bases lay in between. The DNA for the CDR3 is TGTGCCAGCAGCATATCCGGCATTGTGAACACTGAAGCTTTCTTT. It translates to CASSISGIVNTEAFF.